A single sample is the source of the 25 T cell receptor beta chains below, sequenced in a study of lymphopenia after photon versus proton radiotherapy. Measured with immunoSEQ multiplex PCR; TCRdb has only the in-frame clones, and not every one. The data show 70,000 to 95,000 clones, approximately 82% seen once. Sample: peripheral blood, taken from a patient treated with proton-based radiotherapy. The receptors here all came from a man aged 55-75 years with pancreatic cancer.

The V gene is TRBV6-1, the J gene TRBJ1-2; D perhaps matches TRBD1 (6 bases). This CDR3 region has 14 residues. Trimming stripped 6 bases from V and 6 bases from J, with 17 bases between. CDR1 and CDR2 (germline): MNHNS, SASEGT. The CDR3 coding sequence is TGTGCCAGCAGACAGGATCTTGAGGGGGATGGCTACACCTTC. Translated: CASRQDLEGDGYTF.

The chain combines TRBV18 with TRBJ2-3; D might be TRBD1 or TRBD2, each matching 5 bases. Germline V gene data show CDR1 as KGHSH and CDR2 as LQKENI. The CDR3 sequence is 14 residues long. Between the trimmed V and J ends, which lost 1 base and 1 base, there was a span of 6 bases. In DNA form, the CDR3 reads TGTGCCAGCTCACCACGAGGGGGCACAGATACGCAGTATTTT. Protein product: CASSPRGGTDTQYF.

This clone was detected only once. This chain uses TRBV2 with TRBJ1-1; D remains ambiguous. V gave up 4 bases and J gave up 1 base, with 16 bases separating them. The CDR3 spans 16 residues. CDR1 and CDR2 from the germline V gene are SNHLY and FYNNEI. The CDR3 coding sequence is TGTGCCAGCAGTGTTCATGAGGGCGGCCAGAACACTGAAGCTTTCTTT. It is translated as CASSVHEGGQNTEAFF. The full variable domain, rest sourced from reference TRBV2 and TRBJ1-1, is EPEVTQTPSHQVTQMGQEVILRCVPISNHLYFYWYRQILGQKVEFLVSFYNNEISEKSEIFDDQFSVERPDGSNFTLKIRSTKLEDSAMYFCASSVHEGGQNTEAFFGQGTRLTVV.

The chain is built from TRBV4-2 and TRBJ2-2; D gene unclear. The CDR3 is made up of 14 amino acids. V gave up 1 base and J gave up 4 bases, with 7 bases separating them. Germline lookup yields CDR1 LGHNA and CDR2 YNFKEQ. The CDR3 bases are TGTGCCAGCAGCCAAGCCTCGCTCACCGGGGAGCTGTTTTTT. Residues: CASSQASLTGELFF.

This clone occurred a few times. The J gene is TRBJ2-5, the V gene TRBV10-3; 10 bases align to TRBD1. There are 14 residues in the CDR3. V lost 6 bases, J lost 5 bases, and 6 bases stayed unmatched. CDR1 and CDR2 (germline): ENHRY, SYGVKD. The CDR3 is CAIRATGGMETQYF. Here the CDR3 DNA reads TGTGCCATCAGGGCGACAGGGGGCATGGAGACCCAGTACTTC.

The rearrangement links TRBV5-1 to TRBJ2-5; a weak D match, TRBD2 (6 bases). The CDR3 spans 16 residues. V lost 4 bases and J lost 1, with 17 bases in between. Germline CDR1 SGHRS, CDR2 YFSETQ. The CDR3 region has the DNA TGCGCCAGCAGCCGACTTTATGGGGGGACCCAAGAGACCCAGTACTTC. Translation gives CASSRLYGGTQETQYF. The whole variable domain, remainder taken from reference TRBV5-1 and TRBJ2-5, is KAGVTQTPRYLIKTRGQQVTLSCSPISGHRSVSWYQQTPGQGLQFLFEYFSETQRNKGNFPGRFSGRQFSNSRSEMNVSTLELGDSALYLCASSRLYGGTQETQYFGPGTRLLVL.

The chain combines TRBV30 with TRBJ2-7, with D perhaps matching TRBD1 (5 bases). The CDR3 loop spans 11 amino acids. Germline V lookup: CDR1 GTSNPN, CDR2 SVGIG (reference sequence). The V end lost 4 bases, the J end lost 4 bases, and 8 bases lay between the germline ends. CDR3 region: CAWKRTYEQYF. Written as DNA, the CDR3 is TGTGCCTGGAAGAGGACATACGAGCAGTACTTC.

The chain couples TRBV14 to TRBJ2-1, with a weak D call TRBD1 (6 bases). The CDR3 is made up of 14 amino acids. V gave up 3 bases and J gave up 9 bases, with 15 bases separating them. CDR1 SGHDN and CDR2 FVKESK come from the germline V gene. CDR3 in amino acids: CASSHDFTGPEQFF. CDR3 DNA: TGTGCCAGCAGCCATGACTTCACAGGGCCTGAGCAGTTCTTC.

The chain links TRBV18 to TRBJ2-2; no clear D. The CDR3 totals 13 residues. CDR1 and CDR2 from the germline V gene are KGHSH and LQKENI. Trimming stripped 3 bases from V and 3 bases from J, with 5 bases between. This CDR3 reads CASSPTDTGELFF. Written as DNA, the CDR3 is TGTGCCAGCTCACCGACGGACACCGGGGAGCTGTTTTTT.

V usage is TRBV14 and J usage is TRBJ2-1, with 10 bases lining up with TRBD1. CDR3 length: 14 amino acids. The junction had 4 bases not matched to a gene; V was cut back by 1 base and J by 10 bases. Germline CDR1 and CDR2: SGHDN and FVKESK. This chain's CDR3 is CASSQGDRGREQFF. As DNA, the CDR3 is TGTGCCAGCAGCCAAGGGGACAGGGGTCGGGAGCAGTTCTTC.

This sequence joins TRBV30 and TRBJ2-7; D is possibly TRBD1 (6 bases). Germline lookup yields CDR1 GTSNPN and CDR2 SVGIG (reference sequence). The V and J ends lost 0 bases and 2 bases respectively, with 14 bases between them. This CDR3 spans 15 amino acids. Here the CDR3 DNA reads TGTGCCTGGAGTGTAAGGGGGACCCTAACCTACGAGCAGTACTTC. This encodes CAWSVRGTLTYEQYF.

The V gene is TRBV19, the J gene TRBJ2-7; 7 bases map to TRBD2. V lost 3 bases, J lost 2 bases, and 13 bases stayed unmatched. Germline V gives CDR1 LNHDA, CDR2 SQIVND (reference sequence). The CDR3 length is 17 residues. The CDR3 coding sequence is TGTGCCAGTAGTATTAAACTGGGGCTAGCGGATACCTACGAGCAGTACTTC. The encoded protein is CASSIKLGLADTYEQYF.

The chain joins TRBV15 to TRBJ2-2; D is unclear. CDR1 LNHNV and CDR2 YYDKDF come from the germline V gene (reference sequence). The CDR3 loop spans 16 amino acids. V lost 3 bases and J lost 5, with 16 bases in between. The CDR3 reads CATSRSRTSLTGELFF. DNA of the CDR3: TGTGCCACCAGCAGGTCCCGGACCTCGTTGACCGGGGAGCTGTTTTTT.

This clone was seen a few times. CDR3 DNA: TGTGCCAGCAGCTTGGTAGGTGGGGACTACGAGCAGTACTTC. This sequence encodes CASSLVGGDYEQYF. This chain uses TRBV5-6 with TRBJ2-7; the D is unclear. The CDR3 contains 14 residues. The ends were cut back, 0 bases at V and 3 bases at J, with 10 bases in the middle. Germline CDR1 is SGHDT and CDR2 is YYEEEE. The entire variable domain, with the rest obtained from reference TRBV5-6 and TRBJ2-7, is as follows: DAGVTQSPTHLIKTRGQQVTLRCSPKSGHDTVSWYQQALGQGPQFIFQYYEEEERQRGNFPDRFSGHQFPNYSSELNVNALLLGDSALYLCASSLVGGDYEQYFGPGTRLTVT.

This clone has a handful of counts. The CDR3, as DNA: TGTGCCAGCAGTTACGGCAGGCCCACTTACAATGAGCAGTTCTTC. Protein product: CASSYGRPTYNEQFF. The chain joins TRBV6-5 to TRBJ2-1; D call uncertain. The CDR3 contains 15 residues. Trimming took off 2 bases at V and 4 bases at J, with 12 bases between the two ends. Germline V gene data show CDR1 as MNHEY and CDR2 as SVGAGI.

The chain couples TRBV6-5 to TRBJ2-7; TRBD2 might be the D (6 bases). Trimming cost V 5 bases and J 5 bases, with 16 bases left between them. This CDR3 region has 14 residues. The germline gives CDR1 MNHEY, CDR2 SVGAGI. The CDR3 DNA reads as TGTGCCAGCAGTAAGGGACTTATTACCCACGAGCAGTACTTC. Protein sequence: CASSKGLITHEQYF.

The chain employs TRBV19 and TRBJ2-1; 8 bases align to TRBD2. CDR3 length: 15 amino acids. CDR1 and CDR2 from the germline V gene are LNHDA and SQIVND (reference sequence). Trimming took 5 bases from V and 7 from J; bases not matched to a gene: 10. The CDR3 sequence: CASSSSGLVGNEQFF. CDR3 DNA: TGTGCCAGTAGTTCCTCGGGACTAGTAGGAAATGAGCAGTTCTTC.

CDR3 in DNA: TGCGCCAGCAGCTTGGTCCAGGGAGAGCAGTTCTTC. This codes for CASSLVQGEQFF. The chain combines TRBV5-1 with TRBJ2-1; D is possibly TRBD1 (5 bases). Germline values: CDR1 SGHRS, CDR2 YFSETQ. The V end lost 0 bases, the J end lost 10 bases, and 8 bases lay between the germline ends. The CDR3 totals 12 residues.

The rearrangement links TRBV13 to TRBJ2-1, with D possibly being TRBD2 (5 bases). This CDR3 is 14 amino acids long. CDR1 is PRHDT, CDR2 FYEKMQ, per germline (reference sequence). Deletions cut 5 bases from V and 8 bases from J, with 16 bases between. Here the CDR3 DNA reads TGTGCCAGCAGCGACGGACTCGGCCGGGATGAGCAGTTCTTC. It specifies CASSDGLGRDEQFF.

The rearrangement joins TRBV2 to TRBJ1-2; D not certain. The CDR3 sequence is 14 residues long. With 3 bases removed from V and 8 bases from J, the gap between germline ends came to 16 bases. Germline lookup yields CDR1 SNHLY and CDR2 FYNNEI. DNA for the CDR3: TGTGCCAGCAGTGACCGGGCCTCGGTTAAGGGCTACACCTTC. As protein: CASSDRASVKGYTF. The variable domain in full, completed from reference TRBV2 and TRBJ1-2, reads EPEVTQTPSHQVTQMGQEVILRCVPISNHLYFYWYRQILGQKVEFLVSFYNNEISEKSEIFDDQFSVERPDGSNFTLKIRSTKLEDSAMYFCASSDRASVKGYTFGSGTRLTVV.

The table lists this clone with a few counts. The V and J genes are TRBV5-1 and TRBJ2-7; 7 bases are shared with TRBD1. This CDR3 has 14 residues. Germline CDR1 SGHRS, CDR2 YFSETQ. The V segment lost 0 bases and the J segment 6 bases; nucleotides outside the gene matches: 6. CDR3 in DNA: TGCGCCAGCAGCTTGGGACAGGGCTACGGCGAGCAGTACTTC. Protein sequence: CASSLGQGYGEQYF.

This chain links TRBV6-5 with TRBJ1-5, with 7 bases that match TRBD1. V shed 6 bases, J shed 6 bases, and the junction held 5 bases outside the gene matches. Per germline, CDR1 MNHEY and CDR2 SVGAGI. This CDR3 is built from 13 residues. CDR3 sequence: CASRQGSSQPQHF. The CDR3 nucleotides read TGTGCCAGCAGACAGGGGTCGAGTCAGCCCCAGCATTTT.

This clone appeared a few times. The same CDR3 also results from other DNA sequences found in this sample. The rearrangement links TRBV4-2 to TRBJ2-2; D not resolved. The V gene's germline CDR1 is LGHNA and CDR2 YNFKEQ. The CDR3 contains 12 residues. Trimming pared 1 base from V and 4 bases from J, leaving 1 base between. The CDR3 DNA reads TGTGCCAGCAGCCAAGTCACCGGGGAGCTGTTTTTT. Protein sequence: CASSQVTGELFF.

V and J are TRBV19 and TRBJ1-5; 9 bases are shared with TRBD1. This CDR3 has 16 amino acids. From germline, CDR1 is LNHDA and CDR2 SQIVND (reference sequence). V lost 5 bases to trimming and J lost 1 base; unmatched junction nucleotides: 6. The CDR3, as DNA: TGTGCCAGTAGTTTGGGGGACAGGGCGAGCAATCAGCCCCAGCATTTT. This encodes CASSLGDRASNQPQHF.

The chain is built from TRBV9 and TRBJ1-6; D is ambiguous. The germline V and J ends were trimmed by 3 bases and 0 bases, with 7 bases remaining between them. Germline V gene data show CDR1 as SGDLS and CDR2 as YYNGEE. The CDR3 is 15 residues long. CDR3 residues: CASSAEVSYNSPLHF. CDR3 DNA sequence: TGTGCCAGCAGCGCCGAGGTCTCCTATAATTCACCCCTCCACTTT.